Detailed here is one T cell receptor beta chain. Antigen: not known. These data belong to a study of cytomegalovirus exposure and HLA in healthy donors. Across the study: The 95 to 150 validation repertoires used the same platform as the 500 to 700 first-cohort repertoires, a later analysis reported. Study-wide findings and caveats: For most TCR sequences rarity was the rule, although some public TCRs occurred in many donors. Cytomegalovirus status was reportedly diagnosed by the classifier with high specificity and sensitivity.

While the first cohort had 700 or so subjects, the donors belonged to the separate validation cohort of roughly 130 subjects. V gave up 3 bases and J gave up 2 bases; unmatched junction bases: 5. Germline CDR1 reads LGHNA; CDR2 reads YSLEER. The CDR3 sequence is 15 residues long. Assay: immunoSEQ multiplex PCR; the TCRdb copy retains only in-frame clones and omits some. Of tens of thousands of clones listed, 85% to 95% are singletons. Sequenced: PBMCs. This sequence originates from a woman between 18 and 29 years old in good health and CMV-seronegative. This chain links TRBV4-3 with TRBJ2-3; 7 bases agree with TRBD2. The CDR3 spells CASSHQGLPTDTQYF. The CDR3 nucleotides read TGCGCCAGCAGCCATCAGGGACTACCCACAGATACGCAGTATTTT.